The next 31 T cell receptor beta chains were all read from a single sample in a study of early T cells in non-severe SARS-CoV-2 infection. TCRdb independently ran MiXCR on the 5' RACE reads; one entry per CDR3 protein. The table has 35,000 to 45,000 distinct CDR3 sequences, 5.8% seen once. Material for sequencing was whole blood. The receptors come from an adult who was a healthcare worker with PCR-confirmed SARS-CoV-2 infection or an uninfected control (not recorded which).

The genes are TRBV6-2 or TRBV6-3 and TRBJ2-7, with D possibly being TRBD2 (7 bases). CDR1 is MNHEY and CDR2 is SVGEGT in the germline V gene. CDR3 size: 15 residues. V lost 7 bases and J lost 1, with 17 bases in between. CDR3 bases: TGTGCCAGCATGACCCCCGGGGGGCCTTCCTACGAGCAGTACTTC. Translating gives CASMTPGGPSYEQYF.

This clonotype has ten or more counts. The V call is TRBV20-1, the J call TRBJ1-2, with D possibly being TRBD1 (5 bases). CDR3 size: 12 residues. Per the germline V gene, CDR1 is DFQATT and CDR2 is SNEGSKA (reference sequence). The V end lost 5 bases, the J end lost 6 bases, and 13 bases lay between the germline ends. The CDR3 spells CSAASRVDGYTF. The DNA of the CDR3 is TGCAGTGCTGCGTCCAGGGTAGATGGCTACACCTTC.

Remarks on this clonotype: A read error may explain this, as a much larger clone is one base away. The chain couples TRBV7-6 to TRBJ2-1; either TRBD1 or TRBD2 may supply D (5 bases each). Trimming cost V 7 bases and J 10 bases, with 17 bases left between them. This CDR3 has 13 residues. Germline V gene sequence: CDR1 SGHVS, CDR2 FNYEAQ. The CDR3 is CASIVLGRTEQFF. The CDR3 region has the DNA TGTGCCAGCATCGTCCTGGGACGGACCGAGCAGTTCTTC.

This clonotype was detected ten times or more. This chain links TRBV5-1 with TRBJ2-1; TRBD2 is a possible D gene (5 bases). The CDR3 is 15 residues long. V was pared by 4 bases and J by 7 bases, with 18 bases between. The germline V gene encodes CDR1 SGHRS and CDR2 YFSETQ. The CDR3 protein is CASSKDRHPGNEQFF. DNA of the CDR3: TGCGCCAGCAGCAAGGACCGACACCCGGGGAATGAGCAGTTCTTC.

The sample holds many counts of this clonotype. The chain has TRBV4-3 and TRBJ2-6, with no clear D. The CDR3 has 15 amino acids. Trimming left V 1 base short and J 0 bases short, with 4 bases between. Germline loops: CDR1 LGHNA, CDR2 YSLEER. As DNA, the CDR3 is TGCGCCAGCAGCCAAGCCCTCTCTGGGGCCAACGTCCTGACTTTC. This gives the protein CASSQALSGANVLTF.

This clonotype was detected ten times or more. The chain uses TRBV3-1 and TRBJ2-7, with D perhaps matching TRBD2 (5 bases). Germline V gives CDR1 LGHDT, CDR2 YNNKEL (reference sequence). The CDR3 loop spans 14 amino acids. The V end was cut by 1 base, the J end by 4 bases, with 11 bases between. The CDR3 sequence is CASSQGTFGYEQYF. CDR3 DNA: TGTGCCAGCAGCCAAGGGACTTTTGGGTACGAGCAGTACTTC.

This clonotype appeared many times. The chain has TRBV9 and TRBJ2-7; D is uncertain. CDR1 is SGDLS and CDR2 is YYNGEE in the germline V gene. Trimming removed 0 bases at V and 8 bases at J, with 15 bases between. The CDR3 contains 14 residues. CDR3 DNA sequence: TGTGCCAGCAGCGTAGCGGCGGAGTCCTTACAGCAGTACTTC. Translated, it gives CASSVAAESLQQYF.

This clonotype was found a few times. CDR3 sequence: CASSTGLGREKLFF. The DNA for the CDR3 is TGTGCCAGCAGTACAGGTTTGGGAAGGGAAAAACTGTTTTTT. The V gene is TRBV28, the J gene TRBJ1-4, with a weak D call TRBD1 (5 bases). CDR1 is MDHEN and CDR2 is SYDVKM in the germline V gene. V lost 5 bases, J lost 8 bases, and 15 bases lay in between. The CDR3 spans 14 residues.

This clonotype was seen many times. The CDR3 sequence: CSASPGTGFDEQFF. In DNA form, the CDR3 reads TGCAGTGCCAGTCCCGGGACAGGGTTTGATGAGCAGTTCTTC. The chain employs TRBV20-1 and TRBJ2-1, with 9 bases identical to TRBD1. CDR1 DFQATT and CDR2 SNEGSKA come from the germline V gene (reference sequence). The CDR3 is 14 amino acids. J was trimmed by 8 bases and V by 6 bases; bases with no gene match: 11.

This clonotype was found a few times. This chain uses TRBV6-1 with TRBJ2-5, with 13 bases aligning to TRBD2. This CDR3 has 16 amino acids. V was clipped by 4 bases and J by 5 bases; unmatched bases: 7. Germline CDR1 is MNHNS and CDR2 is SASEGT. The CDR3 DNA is TGTGCCAGCAGTGTAACTAGCGGGGGGGCCGGCGAGACCCAGTACTTC. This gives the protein CASSVTSGGAGETQYF.

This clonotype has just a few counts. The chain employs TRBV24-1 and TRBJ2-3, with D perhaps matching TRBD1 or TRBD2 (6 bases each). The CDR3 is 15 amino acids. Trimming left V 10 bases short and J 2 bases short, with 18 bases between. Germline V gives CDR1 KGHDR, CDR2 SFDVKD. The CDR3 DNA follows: TGTGCCACAGGCGGAAGGGGGGTTAACACAGATACGCAGTATTTT. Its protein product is CATGGRGVNTDTQYF.

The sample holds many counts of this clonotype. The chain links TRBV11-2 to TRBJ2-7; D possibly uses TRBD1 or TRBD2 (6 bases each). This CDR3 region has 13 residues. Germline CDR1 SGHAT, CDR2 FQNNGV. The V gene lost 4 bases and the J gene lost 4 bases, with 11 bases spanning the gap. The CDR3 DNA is TGTGCCAGCAGCTCACAGGGAGGTTACGAGCAGTACTTC. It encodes CASSSQGGYEQYF.

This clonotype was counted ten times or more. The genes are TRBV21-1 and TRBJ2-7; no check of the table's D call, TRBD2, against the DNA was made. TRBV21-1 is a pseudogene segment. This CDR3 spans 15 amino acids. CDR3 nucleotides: TGTGCCAGCAGCAAAGGGGGCCAGGGAGGTTACGAGCAGTACTTC. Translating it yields CASSKGGQGGYEQYF.

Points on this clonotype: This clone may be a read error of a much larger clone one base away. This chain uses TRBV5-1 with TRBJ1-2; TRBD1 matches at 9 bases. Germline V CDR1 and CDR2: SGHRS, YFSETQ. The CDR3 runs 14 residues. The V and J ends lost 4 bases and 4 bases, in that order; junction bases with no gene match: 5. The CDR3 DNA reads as TGCGCCAGCAGCGACCGGGACAGGGCCTATGGCTACACCTTC. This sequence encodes CASSDRDRAYGYTF.

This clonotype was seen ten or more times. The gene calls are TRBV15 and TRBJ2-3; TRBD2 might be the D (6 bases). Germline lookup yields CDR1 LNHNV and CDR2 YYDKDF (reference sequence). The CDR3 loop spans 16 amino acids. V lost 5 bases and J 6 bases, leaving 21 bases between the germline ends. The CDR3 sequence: CATSWWTTGTSDTQYF. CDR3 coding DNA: TGTGCCACCAGCTGGTGGACCACCGGGACTTCGGATACGCAGTATTTT.

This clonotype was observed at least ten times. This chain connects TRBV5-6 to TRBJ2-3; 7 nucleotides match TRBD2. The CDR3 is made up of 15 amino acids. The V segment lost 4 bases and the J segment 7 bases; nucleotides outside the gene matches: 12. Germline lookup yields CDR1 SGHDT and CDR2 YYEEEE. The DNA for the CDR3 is TGTGCCAGCAGCCCGCCGGGACGGGGGGATTATACGCAGTATTTT. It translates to CASSPPGRGDYTQYF.

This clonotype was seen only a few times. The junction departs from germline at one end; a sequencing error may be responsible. The CDR3 nucleotides are TGTGCCAGCAGTATGTGGACGCGGGAGCTGTTTTTT. Translated: CASSMWTRELFF. The chain has TRBV19 and TRBJ2-2; D unclear. Germline-derived CDR1 and CDR2 are LNHDA and SQIVND (reference sequence). The CDR3 runs to 12 residues.

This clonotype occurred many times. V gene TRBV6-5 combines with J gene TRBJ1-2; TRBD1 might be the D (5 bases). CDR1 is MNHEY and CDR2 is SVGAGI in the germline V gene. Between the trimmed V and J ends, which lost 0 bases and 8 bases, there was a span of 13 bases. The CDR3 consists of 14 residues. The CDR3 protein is CASSYSSGSRGYTF. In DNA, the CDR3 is TGTGCCAGCAGTTACTCTTCAGGGTCTCGCGGCTACACCTTC.

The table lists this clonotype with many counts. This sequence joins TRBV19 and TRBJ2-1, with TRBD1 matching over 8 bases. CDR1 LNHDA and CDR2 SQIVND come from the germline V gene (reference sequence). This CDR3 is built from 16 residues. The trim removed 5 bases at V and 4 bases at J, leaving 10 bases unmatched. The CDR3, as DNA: TGTGCCAGTAGTGTGTTAGGACAGGGTAATTACAATGAGCAGTTCTTC. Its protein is CASSVLGQGNYNEQFF. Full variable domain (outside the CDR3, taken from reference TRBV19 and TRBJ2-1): DGGITQSPKYLFRKEGQNVTLSCEQNLNHDAMYWYRQDPGQGLRLIYYSQIVNDFQKGDIAEGYSVSREKKESFPLTVTSAQKNPTAFYLCASSVLGQGNYNEQFFGPGTRLTVL.

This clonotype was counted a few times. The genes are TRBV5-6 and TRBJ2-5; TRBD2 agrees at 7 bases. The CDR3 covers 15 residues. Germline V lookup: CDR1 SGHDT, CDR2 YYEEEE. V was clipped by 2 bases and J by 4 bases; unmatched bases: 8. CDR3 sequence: CASSFGWEGGETQYF. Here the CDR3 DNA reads TGTGCCAGCAGCTTTGGTTGGGAGGGAGGAGAGACCCAGTACTTC. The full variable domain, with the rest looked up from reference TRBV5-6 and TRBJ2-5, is DAGVTQSPTHLIKTRGQQVTLRCSPKSGHDTVSWYQQALGQGPQFIFQYYEEEERQRGNFPDRFSGHQFPNYSSELNVNALLLGDSALYLCASSFGWEGGETQYFGPGTRLLVL.

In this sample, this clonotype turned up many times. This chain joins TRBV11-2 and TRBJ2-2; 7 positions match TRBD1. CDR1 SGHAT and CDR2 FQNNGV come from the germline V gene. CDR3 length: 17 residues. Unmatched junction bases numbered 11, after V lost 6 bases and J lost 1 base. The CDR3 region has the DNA TGTGCCAGCAGGGATCCCGGGACAGCCAAGAACACCGGGGAGCTGTTTTTT. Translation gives CASRDPGTAKNTGELFF.

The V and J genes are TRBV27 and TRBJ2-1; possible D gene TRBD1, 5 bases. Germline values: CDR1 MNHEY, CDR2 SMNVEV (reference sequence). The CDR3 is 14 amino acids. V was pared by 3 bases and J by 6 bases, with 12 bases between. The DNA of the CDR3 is TGTGCCAGCAGTTTCCGAAGGGGCAGCAATGAGCAGTTCTTC. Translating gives CASSFRRGSNEQFF.

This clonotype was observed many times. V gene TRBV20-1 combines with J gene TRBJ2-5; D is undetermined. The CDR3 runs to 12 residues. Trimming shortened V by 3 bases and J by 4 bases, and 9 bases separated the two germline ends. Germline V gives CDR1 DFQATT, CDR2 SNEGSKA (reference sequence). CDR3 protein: CSARGSTETQYF. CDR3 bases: TGCAGTGCTAGGGGGTCAACAGAGACCCAGTACTTC.

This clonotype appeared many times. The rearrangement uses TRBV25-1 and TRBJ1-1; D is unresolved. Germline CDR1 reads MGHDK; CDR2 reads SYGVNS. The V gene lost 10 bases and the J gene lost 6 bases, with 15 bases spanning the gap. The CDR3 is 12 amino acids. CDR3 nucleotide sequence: TGTGCCACCGAGGGCAGCTCCTCTGAAGCTTTCTTT. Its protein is CATEGSSSEAFF.

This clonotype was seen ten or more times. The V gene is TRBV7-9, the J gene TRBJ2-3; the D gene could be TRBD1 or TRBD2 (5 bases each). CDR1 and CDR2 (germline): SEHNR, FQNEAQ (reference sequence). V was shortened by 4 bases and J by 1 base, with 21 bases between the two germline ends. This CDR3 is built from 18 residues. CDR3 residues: CASSSSWTSVGGTDTQYF. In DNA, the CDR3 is TGTGCCAGCAGCTCGAGCTGGACCTCCGTGGGGGGCACAGATACGCAGTATTTT.

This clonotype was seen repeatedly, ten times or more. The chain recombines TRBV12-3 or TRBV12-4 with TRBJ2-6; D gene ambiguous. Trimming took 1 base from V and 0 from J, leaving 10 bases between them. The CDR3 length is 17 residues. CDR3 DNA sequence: TGTGCCAGCAGTTTAGGACGTATACACTCTGGGGCCAACGTCCTGACTTTC. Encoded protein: CASSLGRIHSGANVLTF.

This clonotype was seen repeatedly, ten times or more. Here the CDR3 reads CASSLAVPWGGSAFNYEQYF. The CDR3 nucleotides read TGTGCCAGCAGCTTAGCTGTCCCCTGGGGAGGATCAGCCTTTAACTACGAGCAGTACTTC. The V and J genes are TRBV7-9 and TRBJ2-7, with D possibly being TRBD2 (6 bases). The CDR3 has 20 residues. Per the germline V gene, CDR1 is SEHNR and CDR2 is FQNEAQ (reference sequence). V was shortened by 0 bases and J by 3 bases, with 27 bases between the two germline ends.

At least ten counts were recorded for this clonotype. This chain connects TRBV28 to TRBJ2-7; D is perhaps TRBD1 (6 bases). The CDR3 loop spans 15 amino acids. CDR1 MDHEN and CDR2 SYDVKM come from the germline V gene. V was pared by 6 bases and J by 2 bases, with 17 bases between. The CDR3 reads CASSVPGHRPYEQYF. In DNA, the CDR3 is TGTGCCAGCAGCGTCCCGGGACACCGCCCCTACGAGCAGTACTTC.

CDR3 nucleotides: TGCAGTGCTAGAATTGGACTAGCGGTAAGCTCCTACAATGAGCAGTTCTTC. Encoded protein: CSARIGLAVSSYNEQFF. This sequence joins TRBV20-1 and TRBJ2-1, with 10 bases lining up with TRBD2. CDR1 and CDR2 (germline): DFQATT, SNEGSKA (reference sequence). The CDR3 has 17 amino acids. Unmatched junction bases numbered 7, after V lost 2 bases and J lost 0 bases.

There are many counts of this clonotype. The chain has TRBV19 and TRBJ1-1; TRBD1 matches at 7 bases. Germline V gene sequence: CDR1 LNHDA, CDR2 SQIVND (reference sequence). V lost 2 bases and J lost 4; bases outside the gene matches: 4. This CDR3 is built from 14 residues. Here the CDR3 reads CASSIQGVGTEAFF. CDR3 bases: TGTGCCAGTAGTATACAGGGGGTTGGCACTGAAGCTTTCTTT.

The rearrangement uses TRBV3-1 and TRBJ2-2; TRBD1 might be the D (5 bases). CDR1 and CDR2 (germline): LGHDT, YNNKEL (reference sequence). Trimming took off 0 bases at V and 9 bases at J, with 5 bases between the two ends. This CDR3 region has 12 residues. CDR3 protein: CASSQEDRELFF. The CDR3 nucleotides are TGTGCCAGCAGCCAAGAGGACAGGGAGCTGTTTTTT.